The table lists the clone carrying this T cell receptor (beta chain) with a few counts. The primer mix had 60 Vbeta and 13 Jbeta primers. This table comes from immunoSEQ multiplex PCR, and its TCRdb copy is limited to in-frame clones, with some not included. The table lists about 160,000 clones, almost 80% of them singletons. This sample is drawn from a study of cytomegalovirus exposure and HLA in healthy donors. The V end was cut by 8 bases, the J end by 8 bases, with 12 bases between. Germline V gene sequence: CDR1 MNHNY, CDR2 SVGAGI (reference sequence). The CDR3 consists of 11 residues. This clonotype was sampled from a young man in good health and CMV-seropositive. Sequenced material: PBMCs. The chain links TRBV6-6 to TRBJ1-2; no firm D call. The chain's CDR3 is CASGPGRGYTF. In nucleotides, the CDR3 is TGTGCCAGCGGACCGGGGAGGGGCTACACCTTC.